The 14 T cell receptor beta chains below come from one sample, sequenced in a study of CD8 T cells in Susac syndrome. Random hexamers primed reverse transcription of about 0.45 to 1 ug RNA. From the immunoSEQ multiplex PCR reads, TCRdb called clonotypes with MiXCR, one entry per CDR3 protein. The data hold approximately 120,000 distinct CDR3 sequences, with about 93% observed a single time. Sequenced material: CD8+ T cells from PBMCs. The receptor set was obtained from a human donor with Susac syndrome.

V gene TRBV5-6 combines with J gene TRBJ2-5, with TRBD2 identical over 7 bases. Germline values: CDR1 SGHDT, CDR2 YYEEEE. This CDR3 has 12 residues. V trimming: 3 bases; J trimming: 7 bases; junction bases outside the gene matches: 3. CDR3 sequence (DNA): TGTGCCAGCAGCTCCACGGGGGGGACCCAGTACTTC. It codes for CASSSTGGTQYF.

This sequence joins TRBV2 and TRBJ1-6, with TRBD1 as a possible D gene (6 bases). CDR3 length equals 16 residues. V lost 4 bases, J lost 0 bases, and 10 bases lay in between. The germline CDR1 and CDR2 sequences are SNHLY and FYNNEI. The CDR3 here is CASSGDMSSYNSPLHF. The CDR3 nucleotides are TGTGCCAGCAGTGGGGACATGAGCTCCTATAATTCACCCCTCCACTTT.

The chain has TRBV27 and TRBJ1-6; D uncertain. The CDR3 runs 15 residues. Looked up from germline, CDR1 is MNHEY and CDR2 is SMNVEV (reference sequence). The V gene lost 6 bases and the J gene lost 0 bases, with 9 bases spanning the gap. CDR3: CASRSPFSYNSPLHF. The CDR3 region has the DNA TGTGCCAGCAGATCACCGTTCTCCTATAATTCACCCCTCCACTTT.

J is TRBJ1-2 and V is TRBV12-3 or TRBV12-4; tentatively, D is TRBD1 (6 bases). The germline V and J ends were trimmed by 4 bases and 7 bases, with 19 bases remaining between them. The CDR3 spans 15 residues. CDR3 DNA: TGTGCCAGCAGTTCGGGACACGCCTGGAGGAGTGGCTACACCTTC. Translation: CASSSGHAWRSGYTF.

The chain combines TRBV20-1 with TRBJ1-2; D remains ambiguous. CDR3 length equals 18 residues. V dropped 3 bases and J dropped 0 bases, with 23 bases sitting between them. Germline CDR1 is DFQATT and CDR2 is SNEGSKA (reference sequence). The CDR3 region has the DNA TGCAGTGCTAGCCCCACGAGCGTCGGGCAGACCACTAACTATGGCTACACCTTC. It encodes CSASPTSVGQTTNYGYTF.

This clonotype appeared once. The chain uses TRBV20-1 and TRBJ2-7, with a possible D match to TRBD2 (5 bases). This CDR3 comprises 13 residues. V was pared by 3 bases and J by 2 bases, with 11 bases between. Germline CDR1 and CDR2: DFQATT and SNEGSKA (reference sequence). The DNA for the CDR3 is TGCAGTGCTAGCGAACTAGTAGCCTACGAGCAGTACTTC. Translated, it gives CSASELVAYEQYF.

The CDR3 region has the DNA TGTGCCATCAGTGAGCCCTTAGAAGGGAGAGATACGCAGTATTTT. It translates to CAISEPLEGRDTQYF. The V gene is TRBV10-3, the J gene TRBJ2-3; weak D call: TRBD2 (5 bases). Germline CDR1 is ENHRY and CDR2 is SYGVKD. This CDR3 contains 15 residues. Deletions cut 2 bases from V and 5 bases from J, with 14 bases between.

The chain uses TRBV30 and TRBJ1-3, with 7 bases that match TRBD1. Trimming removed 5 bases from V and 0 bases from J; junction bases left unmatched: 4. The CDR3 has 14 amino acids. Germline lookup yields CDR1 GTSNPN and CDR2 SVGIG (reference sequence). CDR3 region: CAWLGDSSGNTIYF. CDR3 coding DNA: TGTGCCTGGCTGGGGGACAGCTCTGGAAACACCATATATTTT.

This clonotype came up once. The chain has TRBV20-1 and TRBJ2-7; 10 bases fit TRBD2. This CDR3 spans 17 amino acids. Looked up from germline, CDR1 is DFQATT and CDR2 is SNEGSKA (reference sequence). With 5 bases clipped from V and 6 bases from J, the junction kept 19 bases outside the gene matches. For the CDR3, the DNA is TGCAGTGCTCCCTTCCTACCGGGACTAGCGAGGGCGACCGAGCAGTACTTC. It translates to CSAPFLPGLARATEQYF.

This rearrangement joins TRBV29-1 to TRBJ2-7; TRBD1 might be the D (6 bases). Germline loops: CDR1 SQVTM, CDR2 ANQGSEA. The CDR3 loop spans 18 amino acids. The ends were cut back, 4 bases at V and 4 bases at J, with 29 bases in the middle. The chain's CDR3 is CSVAYPRDIQSVRYEQYF. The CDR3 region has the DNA TGCAGCGTTGCTTATCCCCGGGACATTCAAAGCGTACGGTACGAGCAGTACTTC.

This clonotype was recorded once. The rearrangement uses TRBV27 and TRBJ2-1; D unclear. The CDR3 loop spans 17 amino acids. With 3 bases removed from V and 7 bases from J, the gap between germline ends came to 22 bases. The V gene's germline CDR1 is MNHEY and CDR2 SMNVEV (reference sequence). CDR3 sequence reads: CASSFQTPGLADNEQFF. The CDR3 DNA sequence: TGTGCCAGCAGTTTCCAGACTCCGGGCCTCGCCGATAATGAGCAGTTCTTC.

DNA for the CDR3: TGTGCCAGCAGCTCCAGTGACTCAACTCTCCAAGAGACCCAGTACTTC. As protein: CASSSSDSTLQETQYF. The chain joins TRBV7-9 to TRBJ2-5; D not certain. Trimming pared 4 bases from V and 1 base from J, leaving 16 bases between. Germline V gives CDR1 SEHNR, CDR2 FQNEAQ (reference sequence). The length of the CDR3 is 16 residues. The whole variable domain, filled in from reference TRBV7-9 and TRBJ2-5, reads DTGVSQNPRHKITKRGQNVTFRCDPISEHNRLYWYRQTLGQGPEFLTYFQNEAQLEKSRLLSDRFSAERPKGSFSTLEIQRTEQGDSAMYLCASSSSDSTLQETQYFGPGTRLLVL.

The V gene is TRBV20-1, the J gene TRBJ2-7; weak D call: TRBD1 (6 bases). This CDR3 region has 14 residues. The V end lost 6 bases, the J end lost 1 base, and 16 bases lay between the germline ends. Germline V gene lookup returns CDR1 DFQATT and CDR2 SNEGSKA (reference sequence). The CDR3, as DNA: TGCAGTGCCCCCTGGACAGAATTGTCCTACGAGCAGTACTTC. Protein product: CSAPWTELSYEQYF.

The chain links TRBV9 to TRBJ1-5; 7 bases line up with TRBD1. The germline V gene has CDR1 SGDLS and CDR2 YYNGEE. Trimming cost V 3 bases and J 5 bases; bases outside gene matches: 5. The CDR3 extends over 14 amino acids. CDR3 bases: TGTGCCAGCAGCGATTCAGGGGGAGATCAGCCCCAGCATTTT. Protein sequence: CASSDSGGDQPQHF.